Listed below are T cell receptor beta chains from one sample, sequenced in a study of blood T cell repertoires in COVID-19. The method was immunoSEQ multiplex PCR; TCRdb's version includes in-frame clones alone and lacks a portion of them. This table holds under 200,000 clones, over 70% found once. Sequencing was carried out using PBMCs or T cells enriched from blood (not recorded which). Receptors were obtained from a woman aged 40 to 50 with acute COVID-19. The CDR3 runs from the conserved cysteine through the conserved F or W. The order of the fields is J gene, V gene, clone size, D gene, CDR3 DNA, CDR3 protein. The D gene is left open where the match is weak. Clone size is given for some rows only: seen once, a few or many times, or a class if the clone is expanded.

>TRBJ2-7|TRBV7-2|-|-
TGTGCCAGCAGCCCGACATTACTCAGCTCCTACGAGCAGTACTTC
CASSPTLLSSYEQYF
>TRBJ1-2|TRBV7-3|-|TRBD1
TGTGCCAGCAGCGACCCCGGACAGGGGGAAGGTGGCTACACCTTC
CASSDPGQGEGGYTF
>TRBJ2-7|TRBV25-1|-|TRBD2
TGTGCCAGCAGTGAAACTAGCGGATCCTACGTTGGGCAGTACTTC
CASSETSGSYVGQYF
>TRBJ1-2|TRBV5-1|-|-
TGCGCCAGCAGCTCTATGACAGACTATGGCTACACCTTC
CASSSMTDYGYTF
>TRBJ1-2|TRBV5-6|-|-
TGTGCCAGCAGCTTTCACTTGGGTTGGGGGGTCTATGGCTACACCTTC
CASSFHLGWGVYGYTF
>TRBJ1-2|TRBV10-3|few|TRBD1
TGTGCCATCAGTGATGGGACAGGGGAGTATGGCTACACCTTC
CAISDGTGEYGYTF
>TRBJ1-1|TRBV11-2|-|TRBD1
TGTGCCAGCAGCCAAGGGACAGGGGCGGGGAACACTGAAGCTTTCTTT
CASSQGTGAGNTEAFF
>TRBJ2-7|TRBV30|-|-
TGTGCCTGCCGCGCCCTAACCTACGAGCAGTACTTC
CACRALTYEQYF
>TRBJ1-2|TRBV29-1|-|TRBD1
TGCAGCGTATACCGAGATGGGACAGGTTTTGCGGATGGCTACACCTTC
CSVYRDGTGFADGYTF
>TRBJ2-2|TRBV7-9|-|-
TGTGCCAGCAGCGATGACACAAACACCGGGGAGCTGTTTTTT
CASSDDTNTGELFF
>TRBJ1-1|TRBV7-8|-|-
TGTGCCAGCAGCTTATTCAGGGGCAAGGCCCCTGAAGCTTTCTTT
CASSLFRGKAPEAFF
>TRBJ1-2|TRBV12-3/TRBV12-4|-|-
TGTGCCAGCAGCTCCGACTATGGCTACACCTTC
CASSSDYGYTF
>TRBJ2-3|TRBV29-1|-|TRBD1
TGCAGCGTTGTTGTTGTTGGGACAGTTACCACAGATACGCAGTATTTT
CSVVVVGTVTTDTQYF
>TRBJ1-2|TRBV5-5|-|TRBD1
TGTGCCAGCAGCTTATGGGACAGCCGAGGCGGCTACACCTTC
CASSLWDSRGGYTF
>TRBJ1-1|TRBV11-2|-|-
TGTGCCAGCAGCTTAGAACAGAACACTGAAGCTTTCTTT
CASSLEQNTEAFF
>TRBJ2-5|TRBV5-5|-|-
TGTGCCAGCAGCTTGGGACTCCTACAAGAGACCCAGTACTTC
CASSLGLLQETQYF
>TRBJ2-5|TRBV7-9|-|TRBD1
TGTGCCAGCAGCCCTAGGACAGGGGAAGAGACCCAGTACTTC
CASSPRTGEETQYF
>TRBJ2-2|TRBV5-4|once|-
TGTGCCAGCAGCTCCGGGTTTACGAACACCGGGGAGCTGTTTTTT
CASSSGFTNTGELFF
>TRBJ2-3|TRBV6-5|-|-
TGTGCCAGCATAACAGACACAGATACGCAGTATTTT
CASITDTDTQYF
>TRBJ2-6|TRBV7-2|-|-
TGTGCCAGCAGCGGGCACTCTGGGGCCAACGTCCTGACTTTC
CASSGHSGANVLTF
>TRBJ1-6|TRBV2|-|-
TGTGCCAGCAGCATCGGGGGGGACTATAATTCACCCCTCCACTTT
CASSIGGDYNSPLHF
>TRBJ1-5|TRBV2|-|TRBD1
TGTGCCAGCCAAGACAGGGGGCCGGATCAGCCCCAGCATTTT
CASQDRGPDQPQHF